This T cell receptor beta chain was identified during a study of patients and donors after allogeneic stem cell transplantation. TCRdb re-called the RT-PCR reads with MiXCR, one entry per CDR3 protein. This sample has about 72,000 distinct CDR3 sequences, with about 30% found just once. The germline V and J ends were trimmed by 4 bases and 0 bases, with 11 bases remaining between them. The CDR3 runs 15 residues. Germline V CDR1 and CDR2: MNHEY, SVGAGI. This TCR was sampled from a human donor who was either an allogeneic HSCT recipient or a stem cell or donor lymphocyte infusion donor (not recorded which). It is not recorded whose cells these are; they may come from a transplant donor. The sample was blood, either unsorted or a sorted T cell fraction (not recorded which). The rearrangement links TRBV6-5 to TRBJ2-3; no definite D call. The CDR3 region is CASSLGDSSTDTQYF. The DNA of the CDR3 is TGTGCCAGCAGTTTAGGAGACTCCAGCACAGATACGCAGTATTTT.